Sequencing of this T cell receptor (beta chain) was carried out in a study of blood T cells in healthy people across ages (dated by TCRdb to 2013 to 2016). For context, the study as a whole: In model experiments, roughly one uniquely barcoded TCR beta cDNA molecule per two T cells was captured by template switching. Age-related changes in TCR beta repertoire diversity were measured in the study by deep sequencing normalized with unique cDNA molecular identifiers. The donors were split into four age groups: young (average about 15 years), middle-aged (around 40), aged (about 56) and long-lived (under 85). Donors of different ages were randomly distributed across sequencing lanes to avoid experimental bias. Two additional independent replicas of 1 million unique cDNA reads from the same blood draw were analyzed for two donors (one aged 18 to 30 and one aged 80 or older). The research as a whole found: Compared with the aged group, the long-lived group had more naive CD4+ T cells, fewer expanded clones and increased TCR diversity, suggesting age selection. As age increased, observed TCR beta diversity per million T cells dropped in a roughly linear way, and a significant reduction was already evident by age 40. Bulk unsorted PBMC profiling prevented conclusive comparison of naive and antigen-experienced compartments. Because the CMV infection status of the donors was unknown, age-related changes in expanded clonotypes may potentially have been confounded. Estimates of total diversity from one million sequenced T cells were regarded as lower bounds and underestimates. The percentage of naive T cells measured by flow cytometry correlated strongly with observed TCR beta diversity.

Libraries came from 5' RACE. A second roughly 6 to 12 cycle PCR used a sample-barcoded 5' primer and a J-beta primer mix. A template-switch 5' adaptor carrying 12 random nucleotides introduced a unique molecular identifier onto each TCR beta cDNA molecule. Each sample yielded at least 2.5 million CDR3-containing paired-end reads. First-strand cDNA synthesis was performed from all RNA using the Mint cDNA synthesis kit, with priming by a TRBC-specific oligonucleotide. Following uracil-DNA glycosylase treatment, all cDNA underwent a first 18-cycle PCR with the universal primers M1SS and BC2_uni_R. Per the source publication's procedure: For normalization, 1 million high-quality reads were randomly selected from each sample, with every read carrying a distinct molecular identifier. Instead of being binned into consensus sequences, reads with shared molecular identifiers were discarded. MiTCR, set to a Q25 quality threshold and the strictest error-elimination algorithm, was used for CDR3 identification, clonotype clustering and error correction. A nonparametric unseen species model using Euler transformation provided a lower-bound estimate of total TCR beta diversity. TCRdb ran its own pipeline on the public reads, namely fastp trimming at Q25 and MiXCR clone calling, and kept in-frame beta chains. Duplicate CDR3 protein sequences are folded into a single record with the most common DNA and genes. For this entry, the V and J calls and clone size follow TCRdb and not the study's own pipeline. The sample includes 1.8 million or so distinct CDR3 sequences, with around 40% observed a single time. Roughly 24% of the sample belongs to the ten largest clones.

The donors were a few dozen Caucasian individuals from Russia, aged roughly 6 to 90 years, who were systemically healthy. Each donor gave roughly 9.5 milliliters of peripheral blood, collected into EDTA-treated Vacutainer tubes. Ficoll-Paque density-gradient centrifugation was used to isolate PBMCs, with at least 6.5 million per sample. Total RNA, at least 6 micrograms per sample, was extracted from PBMCs with Trizol reagent. For every donor, an aliquot of PBMCs went through flow cytometry to measure the percentages of naive CD45RAhigh/CD27high T cells. This clonotype has ten or more counts. What antigen it recognizes has not been identified. No per-base quality is available; no much larger clone lies one base away. V is pared back by 1 base and J by 3 bases, with 6 bases lying between the germline termini. The germline V gene provides CDR1 SGHTA and CDR2 FQGTGA. Spanning cysteine to phenylalanine, the CDR3 consists of 13 amino acids. The read is trimmed to its CDR3 DNA, 39 bases read in frame from base 1.

The source of this sequence is a human donor in good health. Recombination linked TRBV7-3 to TRBJ2-5, and perhaps TRBD1 as D gene, on 6 matching bases. Sequenced sample: blood. The DNA sequence is given as TGTGCCAGCAGCTTAAACAGGGAAGAGACCCAGTACTTC. Translated, it reads CASSLNREETQYF.